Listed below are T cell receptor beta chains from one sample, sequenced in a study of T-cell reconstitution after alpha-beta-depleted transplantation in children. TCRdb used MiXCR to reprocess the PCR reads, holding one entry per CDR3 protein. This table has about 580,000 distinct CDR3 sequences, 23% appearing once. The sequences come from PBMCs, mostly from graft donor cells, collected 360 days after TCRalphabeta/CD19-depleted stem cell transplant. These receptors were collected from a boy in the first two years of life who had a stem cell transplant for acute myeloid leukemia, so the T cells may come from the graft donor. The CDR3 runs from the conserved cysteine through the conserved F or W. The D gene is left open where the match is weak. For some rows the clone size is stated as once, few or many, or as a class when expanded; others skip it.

CDR3aa: CASRDTEVDEKLFF
CDR3nt: TGTGCCAGCCGGGACACCGAGGTCGATGAAAAACTGTTTTTT
abundance: many
j_gene: TRBJ1-4
d_gene: NA
v_gene: TRBV28

CDR3aa: CAWSVIREQFF
CDR3nt: TGTGCCTGGAGTGTAATTCGTGAGCAGTTCTTC
abundance: many
j_gene: TRBJ2-1
d_gene: NA
v_gene: TRBV30

CDR3aa: CAWSDVLYEQYF
CDR3nt: TGTGCCTGGAGTGATGTGCTCTACGAGCAGTACTTC
abundance: few
j_gene: TRBJ2-7
d_gene: NA
v_gene: TRBV30

CDR3aa: CSAGGYTNEKLFF
CDR3nt: TGCAGTGCTGGGGGGTATACTAATGAAAAACTGTTTTTT
abundance: NA
j_gene: TRBJ1-4
d_gene: NA
v_gene: TRBV20-1

CDR3aa: CASSDGQGANSPLHF
CDR3nt: TGTGCCAGCAGTGACGGCCAGGGGGCCAATTCACCCCTCCACTTT
abundance: NA
j_gene: TRBJ1-6
d_gene: TRBD1
v_gene: TRBV2

CDR3aa: CASSLSPGTGMNTEAFF
CDR3nt: TGCGCCAGCAGCTTGTCCCCCGGGACAGGCATGAACACTGAAGCTTTCTTT
abundance: NA
j_gene: TRBJ1-1
d_gene: TRBD1
v_gene: TRBV5-1

CDR3aa: CASSTTGRAGANVLTF
CDR3nt: TGTGCCAGCAGCACGACAGGGCGGGCTGGGGCCAACGTCCTGACTTTC
abundance: NA
j_gene: TRBJ2-6
d_gene: TRBD1
v_gene: TRBV9

CDR3aa: CSASVQGTVNTEAFF
CDR3nt: TGCAGTGCTTCGGTCCAGGGGACCGTTAACACTGAAGCTTTCTTT
abundance: NA
j_gene: TRBJ1-1
d_gene: NA
v_gene: TRBV20-1

CDR3aa: CASSAYRGPLSGANVLTF
CDR3nt: TGTGCCAGCAGCGCGTACAGGGGACCACTCTCTGGGGCCAACGTCCTGACTTTC
abundance: NA
j_gene: TRBJ2-6
d_gene: TRBD1
v_gene: TRBV9

CDR3aa: CASRSAAF
CDR3nt: TGTGCCAGCAGGTCCGCAGCTTTC
abundance: NA
j_gene: TRBJ2-6
d_gene: NA
v_gene: TRBV6-1

CDR3aa: CASSFPGQPYQETQYF
CDR3nt: TGTGCCAGCAGCTTTCCGGGACAGCCGTACCAAGAGACCCAGTACTTC
abundance: few
j_gene: TRBJ2-5
d_gene: TRBD1
v_gene: TRBV7-2

CDR3aa: CATSRRTGTGPLEQYF
CDR3nt: TGTGCCACCAGCAGACGAACCGGGACAGGTCCACTCGAGCAGTACTTC
abundance: many
j_gene: TRBJ2-7
d_gene: TRBD1
v_gene: TRBV15

CDR3aa: CASSLRGGIYNEQFF
CDR3nt: TGTGCCAGCAGCTTAAGGGGGGGCATCTACAATGAGCAGTTCTTC
abundance: many
j_gene: TRBJ2-1
d_gene: NA
v_gene: TRBV7-3

CDR3aa: CASSLGTGLNTGELFF
CDR3nt: TGTGCCAGCAGCTTAGGCACGGGGCTGAACACCGGGGAGCTGTTTTTT
abundance: once
j_gene: TRBJ2-2
d_gene: NA
v_gene: TRBV7-9

CDR3aa: CASSLFQGAQDTEAFF
CDR3nt: TGTGCCAGTAGCCTCTTCCAGGGGGCGCAGGACACTGAAGCTTTCTTT
abundance: many
j_gene: TRBJ1-1
d_gene: TRBD1
v_gene: TRBV19

CDR3aa: CASSPGTENQPQHF
CDR3nt: TGTGCCAGCAGTCCCGGGACAGAGAATCAGCCCCAGCATTTT
abundance: many
j_gene: TRBJ1-5
d_gene: TRBD1
v_gene: TRBV12-3/TRBV12-4

CDR3aa: CASSLAPDTEAFF
CDR3nt: TGCGCCAGCAGCTTGGCCCCCGACACTGAAGCTTTCTTT
abundance: NA
j_gene: TRBJ1-1
d_gene: NA
v_gene: TRBV5-1

CDR3aa: CASSPYQGGQETQYF
CDR3nt: TGTGCCAGCAGCCCGTATCAGGGTGGGCAAGAGACCCAGTACTTC
abundance: once
j_gene: TRBJ2-5
d_gene: NA
v_gene: TRBV11-1

CDR3aa: CASSQDMRGAFGTDTQYF
CDR3nt: TGCGCCAGCAGCCAAGATATGAGGGGCGCATTCGGCACAGATACGCAGTATTTT
abundance: many
j_gene: TRBJ2-3
d_gene: NA
v_gene: TRBV4-3

CDR3aa: CASSESRAGATDTQYF
CDR3nt: TGCGCCAGCAGTGAGTCAAGGGCAGGGGCGACAGATACGCAGTATTTT
abundance: few
j_gene: TRBJ2-3
d_gene: NA
v_gene: TRBV10-2

CDR3aa: CSARGDRVWETQYF
CDR3nt: TGCAGTGCTAGAGGAGACAGGGTGTGGGAGACCCAGTACTTC
abundance: many
j_gene: TRBJ2-5
d_gene: TRBD1
v_gene: TRBV20-1

CDR3aa: CSVGQSSNQPQHF
CDR3nt: TGCAGCGTTGGACAGAGTAGCAATCAGCCCCAGCATTTT
abundance: many
j_gene: TRBJ1-5
d_gene: NA
v_gene: TRBV29-1

CDR3aa: CASSHSDNEQFF
CDR3nt: TGTGCCAGCAGCCATTCCGACAATGAGCAGTTCTTC
abundance: NA
j_gene: TRBJ2-1
d_gene: NA
v_gene: TRBV3-1

CDR3aa: CASSHTLAGDRCNEQFF
CDR3nt: TGTGCCAGCAGCCACACTCTAGCGGGGGACCGCTGCAATGAGCAGTTCTTC
abundance: few
j_gene: TRBJ2-1
d_gene: TRBD2
v_gene: TRBV7-7

CDR3aa: CAWSYGGANNEQFF
CDR3nt: TGTGCCTGGTCTTACGGGGGGGCCAACAATGAGCAGTTCTTC
abundance: few
j_gene: TRBJ2-1
d_gene: TRBD2
v_gene: TRBV30

CDR3aa: CASSAQGAQETQYF
CDR3nt: TGCGCCAGCAGCGCGCAGGGGGCCCAAGAGACCCAGTACTTC
abundance: NA
j_gene: TRBJ2-5
d_gene: TRBD1
v_gene: TRBV5-1

CDR3aa: CSAREGWGQWETQYF
CDR3nt: TGCAGTGCTAGAGAGGGTTGGGGCCAGTGGGAGACCCAGTACTTC
abundance: few
j_gene: TRBJ2-5
d_gene: NA
v_gene: TRBV20-1

CDR3aa: CASRESRDSLYEQYF
CDR3nt: TGTGCCAGCCGGGAATCCCGGGACAGCCTCTACGAGCAGTACTTC
abundance: many
j_gene: TRBJ2-7
d_gene: TRBD1
v_gene: TRBV27

CDR3aa: CSVSIPQGLDTQYF
CDR3nt: TGCAGCGTCTCCATTCCTCAGGGATTAGATACGCAGTATTTT
abundance: NA
j_gene: TRBJ2-3
d_gene: NA
v_gene: TRBV29-1

CDR3aa: CASSPRPGQGAYEQYF
CDR3nt: TGTGCCAGCAGCCCTCGACCGGGACAGGGAGCCTACGAGCAGTACTTC
abundance: many
j_gene: TRBJ2-7
d_gene: TRBD1
v_gene: TRBV9

CDR3aa: CASSLTGGPEAFF
CDR3nt: TGTGCCAGCAGTTTAACAGGGGGACCTGAAGCTTTCTTT
abundance: few
j_gene: TRBJ1-1
d_gene: TRBD1
v_gene: TRBV27

CDR3aa: CASSLTEYNSPLHF
CDR3nt: TGTGCCAGCAGCCTGACAGAATATAATTCACCCCTCCACTTT
abundance: NA
j_gene: TRBJ1-6
d_gene: NA
v_gene: TRBV2

CDR3aa: CASSYSYRERSSPLHF
CDR3nt: TGTGCCAGCAGTTACTCCTACAGGGAAAGGAGTTCACCCCTCCACTTT
abundance: NA
j_gene: TRBJ1-6
d_gene: NA
v_gene: TRBV6-5

CDR3aa: CASSPRQAGANVLTF
CDR3nt: TGTGCCAGCAGTCCACGACAGGCTGGGGCCAACGTCCTGACTTTC
abundance: few
j_gene: TRBJ2-6
d_gene: NA
v_gene: TRBV27

CDR3aa: CASCPGLAWTGELFF
CDR3nt: TGCGCCAGCTGTCCGGGACTAGCTTGGACCGGGGAGCTGTTTTTT
abundance: many
j_gene: TRBJ2-2
d_gene: TRBD2
v_gene: TRBV5-1

CDR3aa: CASKFNPGLNSPLHF
CDR3nt: TGTGCCAGCAAATTCAACCCGGGGCTTAATTCACCCCTCCACTTT
abundance: NA
j_gene: TRBJ1-6
d_gene: NA
v_gene: TRBV2

CDR3aa: CASSLGRSGGQETQYF
CDR3nt: TGTGCCAGCAGCCTGGGGAGGAGCGGGGGACAAGAGACCCAGTACTTC
abundance: NA
j_gene: TRBJ2-5
d_gene: TRBD2
v_gene: TRBV5-6

CDR3aa: CSAKTGFDNEQFF
CDR3nt: TGCAGTGCAAAGACAGGGTTTGACAATGAGCAGTTCTTC
abundance: NA
j_gene: TRBJ2-1
d_gene: TRBD1
v_gene: TRBV20-1

CDR3aa: CASSSDPTEAFF
CDR3nt: TGTGCCAGCAGTTCGGATCCCACTGAAGCTTTCTTT
abundance: once
j_gene: TRBJ1-1
d_gene: NA
v_gene: TRBV28

CDR3aa: CSASDSDSLLLGQYF
CDR3nt: TGCAGTGCTTCGGACTCGGACTCACTGCTACTAGGGCAGTACTTC
abundance: NA
j_gene: TRBJ2-7
d_gene: NA
v_gene: TRBV20-1

CDR3aa: CATRRTSSDTQYF
CDR3nt: TGTGCCACCAGACGGACATCCTCGGATACGCAGTATTTT
abundance: few
j_gene: TRBJ2-3
d_gene: NA
v_gene: TRBV24-1

CDR3aa: CATNRGGSEAFF
CDR3nt: TGTGCCACCAACCGCGGAGGGAGTGAAGCTTTCTTT
abundance: few
j_gene: TRBJ1-1
d_gene: NA
v_gene: TRBV6-5

CDR3aa: CSARDLLAGDQETQYF
CDR3nt: TGCAGTGCTAGGGACCTACTAGCGGGAGACCAAGAGACCCAGTACTTC
abundance: NA
j_gene: TRBJ2-5
d_gene: TRBD2
v_gene: TRBV20-1

CDR3aa: CASSLLGARETQYF
CDR3nt: TGTGCCAGCAGCTTATTGGGGGCGCGAGAGACCCAGTACTTC
abundance: NA
j_gene: TRBJ2-5
d_gene: NA
v_gene: TRBV28

CDR3aa: CASGQPRGNQPQHF
CDR3nt: TGTGCCAGTGGTCAACCCCGAGGGAATCAGCCCCAGCATTTT
abundance: many
j_gene: TRBJ1-5
d_gene: NA
v_gene: TRBV6-1

CDR3aa: CSAPPGVSYNEQFF
CDR3nt: TGCAGTGCGCCACCGGGGGTCTCCTACAATGAGCAGTTCTTC
abundance: many
j_gene: TRBJ2-1
d_gene: NA
v_gene: TRBV20-1

CDR3aa: CASSYSTLAAGTDTQYF
CDR3nt: TGTGCCAGCAGTTACTCGACTCTAGCGGCGGGGACAGATACGCAGTATTTT
abundance: NA
j_gene: TRBJ2-3
d_gene: TRBD2
v_gene: TRBV6-5

CDR3aa: CASSSRGTEETQYF
CDR3nt: TGTGCCAGCAGCTCGCGGGGGACTGAAGAGACCCAGTACTTC
abundance: NA
j_gene: TRBJ2-5
d_gene: TRBD2
v_gene: TRBV5-6

CDR3aa: CATSSSRGDTQYF
CDR3nt: TGTGCCACCAGCAGTAGTAGGGGGGATACGCAGTATTTT
abundance: few
j_gene: TRBJ2-3
d_gene: NA
v_gene: TRBV15

CDR3aa: CSVVLPTDGYGYTF
CDR3nt: TGCAGCGTTGTCCTTCCCACCGACGGCTATGGCTACACCTTC
abundance: many
j_gene: TRBJ1-2
d_gene: NA
v_gene: TRBV29-1